The sequence of this T cell receptor (beta chain) was determined in a study of blood T cells in healthy people across ages. A sample-barcoded 5' primer and a J-beta primer mix were used in a second PCR of about 7 to 12 cycles. Every cDNA was tagged by a template-switch adaptor with 12 random nucleotides. TCRdb reprocessed the 5' RACE reads with MiXCR, giving one entry per CDR3 protein. The sample records some 1.5 million distinct CDR3 sequences, roughly 28% being singletons. Total RNA extraction produced at least 5.5 micrograms (per sample) for the study. V gave up 0 bases and J gave up 5 bases, with 13 bases separating them. Germline V CDR1 and CDR2: SGHTA, FQGNSA. The CDR3 loop spans 15 amino acids.

This rearrangement joins TRBV7-2 to TRBJ1-1; D possibly corresponds to TRBD1 (5 bases). The clonotype comes from a woman aged 25 to 39 in good health. Sequencing input: blood. The CDR3 DNA follows: TGTGCCAGCAGCTTAGCTTGGCAGGGTTTGACTGAAGCTTTCTTT. It is translated as CASSLAWQGLTEAFF. Full variable domain (missing parts from reference TRBV7-2 and TRBJ1-1): GAGVSQSPSNKVTEKGKDVELRCDPISGHTALYWYRQSLGQGLEFLIYFQGNSAPDKSGLPSDRFSAERTGGSVSTLTIQRTQQEDSAVYLCASSLAWQGLTEAFFGQGTRLTVV.